This TCR beta chain was captured in a study of CXCR3-negative and CXCR3-positive naive CD8 T cells (dated by TCRdb to between 2018 and 2020). At the level of the whole study: In total, 120 million to 150 million TRB reads were obtained, which works out to roughly 1.5 +/- 0.3 million reads per library. The diversity and physicochemical repertoire analyses included more than ten donors pooled from two independent experiments. The TRBV-TRBJ cluster analysis covered naive subsets from a handful of donors and memory cells from 3 donors.

Instrument on record: NextSeq 550. The Human TCR Profiling Kit (MiLaboratory) was used to make UMI-labeled 5' RACE TRB cDNA libraries. The full amount of extracted RNA was used for cDNA synthesis, and the full amount of resulting cDNA was used for PCR amplification. Libraries were prepared in parallel with an identical number of PCR cycles. The paper's processing steps were these. MIGEC and MiXCR extracted about 48,000 +/- 9,800 unique UMI-labeled TRB cDNA molecules per library, requiring at least two reads per UMI. Each library averaged around 40,000 +/- 10,000 functional in-frame TRB CDR3 nucleotide clonotypes without stop codons. After downsampling to 5000 UMI-labeled TRB molecules per sample, diversity metrics, including normalized Shannon-Wiener and Chao1, were computed in VDJtools. For the central five CDR3 residues, VDJtools calculated physicochemical properties weighted by clonotype size, namely interaction energy, strength, volume and Kidera factor 4. Based on TCRdb reprocessing of the reads, there is one entry per CDR3 protein sequence, and DNA is missing. The V and J calls shown here were made by TCRdb, not taken from the authors' results. This sample's listing comprises about 150,000 distinct CDR3 sequences. The ten largest clones capture 0.45% to 0.6% of the sample.

The CDR3 numbers 16 residues from cysteine through phenylalanine. DNA is not on record. As encoded in the germline V gene (reference sequence), CDR1 is LNHDA while CDR2 is SQIVND. Details on this clonotype: Its recognized antigen is unknown.

What the authors observed across the whole study: Freshly isolated PBMCs were used for most assays because CXCR3 expression partially decreased after cryopreservation. TRB CDR3s from CXCR3-positive naive cells showed higher hydrophobicity (lower Kidera factor 4), lower energy, and higher strength and volume indices than CXCR3-negative naive cells. Both naive subsets had comparably high repertoire diversity, while memory CD8+ T cells had much lower repertoire diversity. Because surface CD5, which is linked to self-reactivity in mice, was comparable between the naive subsets, TCR interaction strength was also inferred from the physicochemical properties of TRB CDR3s. Similar TRBV-TRBJ usage was shown by naive CXCR3-negative and CXCR3-positive cells from the same donor, whereas distinct patterns were shown by memory cells.

For each CD8+ T cell subset, flow sorting was done in triplicate, and about 300,000 cells per subset went directly into RLT lysis buffer. To keep memory contaminants out, a stringent definition of naive CD8+ T cells was applied: CD45RO-CCR7+CD27+CD95-. Standard density gradient centrifugation was used to isolate peripheral blood mononuclear cells from buffy coats. Naive CXCR3-negative and CXCR3-positive CD8+ T cells were flow-sorted on a FACSAria III. Total RNA was extracted from sorted cells with an RNeasy Mini Kit. What was sequenced was naive CXCR3+ CD8+ T cells from blood. In the paper's terms, the cell subset or site label means: CD45RO-CCR7+CD27+CD95- naive CD8+ T cells expressing CXCR3 (TNR3+). This clonotype originated in a human donor in good health. Some clones in this sample may be carry-over from other donors' samples. The chain was built from TRBV19 and TRBJ2-2. The CDR3 sequence is CASSTSKGLGTGELFF.